These 16 T cell receptor beta chains were all obtained from the same sample, sequenced in a study of blood T cell repertoires in COVID-19. TCRdb keeps only in-frame clones here, not all; method: immunoSEQ multiplex PCR. Among a few hundred thousand clones listed, over 70% were seen once. Sequenced material: peripheral blood. The receptors were sampled from a woman aged 45-65 years with acute or convalescent COVID-19.

This clone was counted only a few times. V and J are TRBV7-6 and TRBJ2-1, with 9 positions matching TRBD2. The germline V gene has CDR1 SGHVS and CDR2 FNYEAQ. This CDR3 contains 16 residues. With 1 base clipped from V and 7 bases from J, the junction kept 8 bases outside the gene matches. CDR3 coding DNA: TGTGCCAGCAGCTTAGAGGGTAGCGGGAGTAGGAATGAGCAGTTCTTC. It yields the protein CASSLEGSGSRNEQFF. The full variable domain, in which reference TRBV7-6 and TRBJ2-1 provide the parts outside the CDR3, is GAGVSQSPRYKVTKRGQDVALRCDPISGHVSLYWYRQALGQGPEFLTYFNYEAQQDKSGLPNDRFSAERPEGSISTLTIQRTEQRDSAMYRCASSLEGSGSRNEQFFGPGTRLTVL.

This chain connects TRBV19 to TRBJ1-3; 8 nucleotides agree with TRBD1. Germline CDR1 LNHDA, CDR2 SQIVND (reference sequence). The CDR3 covers 16 residues. The ends lost 6 bases at V and 3 bases at J; junction bases unmatched: 10. Here the CDR3 DNA reads TGTGCCAGTAGCTCCTGGGGACAGGCAGGTGGAAACACCATATATTTT. This encodes CASSSWGQAGGNTIYF.

This chain links TRBV5-1 with TRBJ1-2; TRBD1 matches at 9 bases. Per germline, CDR1 SGHRS and CDR2 YFSETQ. Trimming cost V 4 bases and J 3 bases; bases outside gene matches: 7. This CDR3 is built from 15 residues. CDR3: CASSPKTGGDYGYTF. The CDR3 DNA follows: TGCGCCAGCAGCCCGAAGACAGGGGGGGACTATGGCTACACCTTC.

V usage is TRBV5-1 and J usage is TRBJ2-7; TRBD1 might be the D (6 bases). The germline gives CDR1 SGHRS, CDR2 YFSETQ. This CDR3 comprises 15 residues. V was cut by 0 bases and J by 5 bases, with 15 bases left in between. In DNA, the CDR3 is TGCGCCAGCAGCTTGGGGGGGACAAATGGAGACGAGCAGTACGTC. Its protein is CASSLGGTNGDEQYV.

This chain joins TRBV10-3 and TRBJ2-1; 13 bases agree with TRBD2. Germline assignment: CDR1 ENHRY and CDR2 SYGVKD. This CDR3 is 15 amino acids long. V lost 6 bases, J lost 9 bases, and 8 bases stayed unmatched. The CDR3 DNA sequence: TGTGCCATCAGCGACCTGGGACTAGCGGGAACTGAGCAGTTCTTC. Translation: CAISDLGLAGTEQFF.

This chain joins TRBV6-2 or TRBV6-3 and TRBJ2-4; D remains unclear. CDR1 is MNHEY, CDR2 SVGEGT, per germline. The V gene lost 0 bases and the J gene lost 0 bases, with 9 bases spanning the gap. The CDR3 consists of 16 residues. Here the CDR3 DNA reads TGTGCCAGCAGTTACTCGAAGAGTGGAGCCAAAAACATTCAGTACTTC. It encodes CASSYSKSGAKNIQYF.

The chain couples TRBV6-2 or TRBV6-3 to TRBJ1-2, with 7 bases that match TRBD1. V shed 0 bases, J shed 3 bases, and the junction held 13 bases outside the gene matches. Germline CDR1 reads MNHEY; CDR2 reads SVGEGT. The CDR3 totals 18 residues. DNA for the CDR3: TGTGCCAGCAGTTACTCGAGTTTAATAGCAGGGGGAGACTATGGCTACACCTTC. Encoded protein: CASSYSSLIAGGDYGYTF.

J is TRBJ2-1 and V is TRBV9; 10 nucleotides agree with TRBD1. The CDR3 runs 17 residues. V lost 3 bases to trimming and J lost 4 bases; unmatched junction nucleotides: 10. CDR1 is SGDLS, CDR2 YYNGEE, per germline. CDR3 region: CASSASTGTGAYNEQFF. In nucleotides, the CDR3 is TGTGCCAGCAGCGCATCTACCGGGACAGGGGCATACAATGAGCAGTTCTTC.

The chain joins TRBV6-7 to TRBJ1-1; 9 bases agree with TRBD1. TRBV6-7 is an ORF, with its function uncertain. This CDR3 contains 13 residues. Trimming took 5 bases from V and 7 from J; bases not matched to a gene: 5. CDR3 DNA: TGTGCCAGCAGTCCGGGGACAGGGCTTGAAGCTTTCTTT. Translating it yields CASSPGTGLEAFF.

This chain joins TRBV27 and TRBJ1-6; D gene uncertain. Trimming took off 5 bases at V and 9 bases at J, with 8 bases between the two ends. The CDR3 has 12 amino acids. In germline, CDR1 is MNHEY, CDR2 SMNVEV (reference sequence). Written as DNA, the CDR3 is TGTGCCAGCAGTGCCGCCGGTTCACCCCTCCACTTT. Its translation: CASSAAGSPLHF.

This clone occurred a few times. The chain recombines TRBV9 with TRBJ1-6, with a weak D call TRBD1 (5 bases). The CDR3 is 15 amino acids. Trimming took 0 bases from V and 7 from J, leaving 11 bases between them. The germline gives CDR1 SGDLS, CDR2 YYNGEE. In DNA, the CDR3 is TGTGCCAGCAGCGTAGGAGTGGGGGGAAATTCACCCCTCCACTTT. It translates to CASSVGVGGNSPLHF.

The chain recombines TRBV9 with TRBJ1-1; weak D call: TRBD1 (6 bases). From germline, CDR1 is SGDLS and CDR2 YYNGEE. V lost 7 bases and J 6 bases, leaving 13 bases between the germline ends. The CDR3 covers 12 residues. In nucleotides, the CDR3 is TGTGCCAGCGGCGGGGGGCACCCTGAAGCTTTCTTT. This sequence encodes CASGGGHPEAFF.

The chain uses TRBV3-1 (or the pseudogene TRBV3-2) and TRBJ2-3; tentative D call: TRBD2 (5 bases). The germline V gene encodes CDR1 LGHDT and CDR2 YNNKEL (reference sequence). V lost 5 bases, J lost 3 bases, and 15 bases lay in between. This CDR3 contains 15 residues. The CDR3 region is CASSGRGRETDTQYF. As DNA, the CDR3 is TGTGCCAGCAGCGGCCGGGGAAGAGAGACAGATACGCAGTATTTT.

The rearrangement uses TRBV11-2 and TRBJ2-1; no definite D call. Per the germline V gene, CDR1 is SGHAT and CDR2 is FQNNGV. The CDR3 extends over 10 amino acids. The ends were cut back, 8 bases at V and 13 bases at J, with 12 bases in the middle. The CDR3 nucleotides read TGTGCCAGCTCCGGCAGCGCCCAGTTCTTC. It is translated as CASSGSAQFF.

The rearrangement joins TRBV4-3 to TRBJ2-3; 11 positions agree with TRBD2. This CDR3 has 17 residues. Germline lookup yields CDR1 LGHNA and CDR2 YSLEER. V dropped 1 base and J dropped 3; count of bases not matched to a gene: 6. DNA of the CDR3: TGCGCCAGCAGCCAAGGTTTGGCTAGCGGGAGGACAGATACGCAGTATTTT. Translated, it gives CASSQGLASGRTDTQYF.

The chain carries TRBV29-1 and TRBJ1-1, with D tentatively TRBD1 (5 bases). V was trimmed by 7 bases and J by 1 base, leaving 16 bases between them. This CDR3 contains 14 residues. Germline V gene lookup returns CDR1 SQVTM and CDR2 ANQGSEA. CDR3 sequence (DNA): TGCAGCGGCCGTCCGGGACTCAGGAACACTGAAGCTTTCTTT. The encoded protein is CSGRPGLRNTEAFF.